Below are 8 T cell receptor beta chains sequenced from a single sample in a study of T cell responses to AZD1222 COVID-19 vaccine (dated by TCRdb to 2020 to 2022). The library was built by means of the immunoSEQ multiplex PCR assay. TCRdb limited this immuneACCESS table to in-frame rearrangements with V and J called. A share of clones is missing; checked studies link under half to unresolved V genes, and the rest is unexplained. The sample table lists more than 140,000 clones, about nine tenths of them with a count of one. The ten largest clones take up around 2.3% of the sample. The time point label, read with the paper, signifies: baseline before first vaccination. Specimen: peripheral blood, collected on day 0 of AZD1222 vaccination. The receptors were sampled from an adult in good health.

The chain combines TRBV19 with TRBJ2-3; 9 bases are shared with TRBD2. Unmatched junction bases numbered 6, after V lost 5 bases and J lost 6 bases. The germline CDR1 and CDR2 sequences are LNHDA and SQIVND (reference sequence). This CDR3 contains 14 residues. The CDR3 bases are TGTGCCAGTAGTGGCGGGAGGGCCGAGGATACGCAGTATTTT. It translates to CASSGGRAEDTQYF.

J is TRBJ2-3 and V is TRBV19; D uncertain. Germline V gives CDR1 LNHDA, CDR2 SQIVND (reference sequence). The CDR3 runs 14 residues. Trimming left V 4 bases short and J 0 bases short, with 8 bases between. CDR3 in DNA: TGTGCCAGTAGTACAGTGGCTAGCACAGATACGCAGTATTTT. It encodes CASSTVASTDTQYF.

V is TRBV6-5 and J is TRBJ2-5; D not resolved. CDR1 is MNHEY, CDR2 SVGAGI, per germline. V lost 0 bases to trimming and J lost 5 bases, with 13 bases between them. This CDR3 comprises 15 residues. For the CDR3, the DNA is TGTGCCAGCAGTTACTCCCCCACATCTCGGGAGACCCAGTACTTC. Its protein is CASSYSPTSRETQYF.

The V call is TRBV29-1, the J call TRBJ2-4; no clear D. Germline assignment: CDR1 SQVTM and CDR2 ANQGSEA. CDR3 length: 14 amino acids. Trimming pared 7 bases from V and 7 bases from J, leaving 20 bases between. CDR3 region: CSAAQTPVQNIQYF. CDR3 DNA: TGCAGCGCTGCCCAAACACCGGTACAGAACATTCAGTACTTC.

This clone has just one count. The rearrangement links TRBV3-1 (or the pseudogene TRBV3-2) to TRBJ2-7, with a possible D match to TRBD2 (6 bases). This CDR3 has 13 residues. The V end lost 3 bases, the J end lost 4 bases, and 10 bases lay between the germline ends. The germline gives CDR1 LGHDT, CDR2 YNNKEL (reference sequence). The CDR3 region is CASSQAGRYEQYF. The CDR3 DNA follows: TGTGCCAGCAGCCAGGCCGGGAGATACGAGCAGTACTTC.

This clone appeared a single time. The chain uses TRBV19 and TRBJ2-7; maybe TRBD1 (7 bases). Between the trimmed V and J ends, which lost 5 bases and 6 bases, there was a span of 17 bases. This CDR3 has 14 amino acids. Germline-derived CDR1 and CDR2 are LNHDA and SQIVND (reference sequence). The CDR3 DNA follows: TGTGCCAGTAGTTCCCAGGGGGGTCCGCGCGAGCAGTACTTC. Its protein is CASSSQGGPREQYF. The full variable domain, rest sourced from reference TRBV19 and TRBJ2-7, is DGGITQSPKYLFRKEGQNVTLSCEQNLNHDAMYWYRQDPGQGLRLIYYSQIVNDFQKGDIAEGYSVSREKKESFPLTVTSAQKNPTAFYLCASSSQGGPREQYFGPGTRLTVT.

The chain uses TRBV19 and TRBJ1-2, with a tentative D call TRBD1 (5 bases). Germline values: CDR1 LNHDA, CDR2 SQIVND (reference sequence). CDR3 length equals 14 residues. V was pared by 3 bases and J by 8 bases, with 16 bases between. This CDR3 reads CASSMVPGAGGYTF. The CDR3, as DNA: TGTGCCAGTAGTATGGTTCCCGGGGCAGGGGGCTACACCTTC.

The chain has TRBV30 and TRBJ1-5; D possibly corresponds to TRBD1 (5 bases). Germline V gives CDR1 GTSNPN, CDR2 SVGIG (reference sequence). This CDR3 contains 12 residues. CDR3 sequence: CAAAGGREPQHF. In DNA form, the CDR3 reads TGTGCTGCCGCGGGGGGGAGGGAGCCCCAGCATTTT.